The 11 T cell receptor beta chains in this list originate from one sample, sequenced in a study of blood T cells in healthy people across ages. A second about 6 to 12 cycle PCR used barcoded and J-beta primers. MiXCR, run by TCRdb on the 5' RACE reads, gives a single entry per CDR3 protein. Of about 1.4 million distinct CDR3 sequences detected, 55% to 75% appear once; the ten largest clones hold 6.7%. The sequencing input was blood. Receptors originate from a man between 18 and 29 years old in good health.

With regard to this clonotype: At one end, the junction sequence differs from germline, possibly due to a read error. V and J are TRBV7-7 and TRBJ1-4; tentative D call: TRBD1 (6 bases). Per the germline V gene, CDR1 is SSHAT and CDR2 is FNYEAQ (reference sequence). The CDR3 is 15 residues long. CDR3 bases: TGTGCTAGCAGCAGGTCGACAGGAACCAATGAAAAACTGTTTTTT. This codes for CASSRSTGTNEKLFF.

The CDR3 region has the DNA TGTGCCAGCAGCCTCCCGTTCCTAGCGGGGGCCGAGAGCACAGATACGCAGTATTTT. It yields the protein CASSLPFLAGAESTDTQYF. The V and J genes are TRBV9 and TRBJ2-3; 10 bases fit TRBD2. Germline-derived CDR1 and CDR2 are SGDLS and YYNGEE. V dropped 4 bases and J dropped 0; count of bases not matched to a gene: 14. The CDR3 totals 19 residues.

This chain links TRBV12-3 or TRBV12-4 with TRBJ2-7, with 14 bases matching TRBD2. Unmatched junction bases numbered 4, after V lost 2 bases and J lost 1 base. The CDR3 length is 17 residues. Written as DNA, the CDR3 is TGTGCCAGCAGTTTACGGACTAGCGGGGGGAAATCCTACGAGCAGTACTTC. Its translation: CASSLRTSGGKSYEQYF.

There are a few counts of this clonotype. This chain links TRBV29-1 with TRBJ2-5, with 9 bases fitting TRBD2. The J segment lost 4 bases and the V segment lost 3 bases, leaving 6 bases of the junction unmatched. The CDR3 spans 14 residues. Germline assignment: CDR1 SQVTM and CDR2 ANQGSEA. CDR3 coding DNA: TGCAGCGTTGAGATAGCGGGAGATGCAGAGACCCAGTACTTC. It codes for CSVEIAGDAETQYF. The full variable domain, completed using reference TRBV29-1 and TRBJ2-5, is SAVISQKPSRDICQRGTSLTIQCQVDSQVTMMFWYRQQPGQSLTLIATANQGSEATYESGFVIDKFPISRPNLTFSTLTVSNMSPEDSSIYLCSVEIAGDAETQYFGPGTRLLVL.

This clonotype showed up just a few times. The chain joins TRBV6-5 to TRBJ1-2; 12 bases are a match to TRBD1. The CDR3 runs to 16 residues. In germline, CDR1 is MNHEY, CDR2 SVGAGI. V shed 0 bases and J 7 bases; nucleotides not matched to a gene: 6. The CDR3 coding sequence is TGTGCCAGCAGTTACTCTGGGACAGGGGGCGCGGGTGGCTACACCTTC. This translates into CASSYSGTGGAGGYTF.

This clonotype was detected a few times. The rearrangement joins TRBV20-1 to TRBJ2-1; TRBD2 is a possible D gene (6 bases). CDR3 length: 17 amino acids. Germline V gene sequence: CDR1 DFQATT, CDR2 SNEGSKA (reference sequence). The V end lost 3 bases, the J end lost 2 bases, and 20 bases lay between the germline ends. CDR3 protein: CSASGLPGGKAYNEQFF. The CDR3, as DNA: TGCAGTGCTAGCGGTCTTCCCGGAGGGAAAGCCTACAATGAGCAGTTCTTC.

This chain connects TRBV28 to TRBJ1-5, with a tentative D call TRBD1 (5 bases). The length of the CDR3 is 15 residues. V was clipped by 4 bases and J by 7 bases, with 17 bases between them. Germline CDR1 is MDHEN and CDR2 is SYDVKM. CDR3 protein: CASSSIQEQIQPQHF. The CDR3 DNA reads TGTGCCAGCAGTTCGATACAGGAGCAAATACAGCCCCAGCATTTT.

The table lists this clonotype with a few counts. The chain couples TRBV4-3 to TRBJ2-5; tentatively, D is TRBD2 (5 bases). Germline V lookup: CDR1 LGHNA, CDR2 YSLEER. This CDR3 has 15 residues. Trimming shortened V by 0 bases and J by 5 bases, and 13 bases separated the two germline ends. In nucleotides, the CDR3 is TGCGCCAGCAGCCAAGATCGGAGGTCGGGGGAGACCCAGTACTTC. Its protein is CASSQDRRSGETQYF.

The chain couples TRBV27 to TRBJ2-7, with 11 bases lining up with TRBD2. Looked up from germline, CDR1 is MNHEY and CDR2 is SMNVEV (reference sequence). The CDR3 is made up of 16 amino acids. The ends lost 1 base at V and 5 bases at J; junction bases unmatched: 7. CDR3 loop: CASSLFLAGGPHEQYF. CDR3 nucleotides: TGTGCCAGCAGTTTATTTCTAGCGGGGGGACCGCACGAGCAGTACTTC.

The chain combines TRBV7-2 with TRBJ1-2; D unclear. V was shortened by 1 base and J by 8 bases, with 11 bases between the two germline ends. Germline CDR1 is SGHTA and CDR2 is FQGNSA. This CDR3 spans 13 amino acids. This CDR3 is CASSLGRKRGYTF. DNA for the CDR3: TGTGCCAGCAGCTTAGGTCGAAAGCGGGGCTACACCTTC.

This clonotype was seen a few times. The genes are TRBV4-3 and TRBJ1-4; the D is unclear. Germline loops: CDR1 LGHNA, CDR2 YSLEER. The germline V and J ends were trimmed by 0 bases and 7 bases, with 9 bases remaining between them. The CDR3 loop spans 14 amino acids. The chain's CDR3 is CASSQERRVEKLFF. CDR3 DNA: TGCGCCAGCAGCCAAGAACGGAGAGTTGAAAAACTGTTTTTT.